This T cell receptor (beta chain) was identified during a study of CD8 T cells in ankylosing spondylitis. TCRdb ran MiXCR on the 5' RACE reads and lists one entry per CDR3 protein. The repertoire includes about 140,000 distinct CDR3 sequences, roughly 10% of them detected once, and around 4.3% sits in the top ten. Points from the study as a whole: Peripheral blood held disease-linked clones only at relatively low frequency, and these were CD8+.

The CDR3 is 15 amino acids. V shed 2 bases and J 2 bases; nucleotides not matched to a gene: 4. Per germline, CDR1 SGDLS and CDR2 YYNGEE. This clonotype was found many times. Its target is unknown. J is TRBJ2-7 and V is TRBV9, with 10 bases fitting TRBD2. The receptor's source is a female donor with ankylosing spondylitis or in good health (not recorded which). Sample: blood, either unsorted or a sorted T cell fraction (not recorded which). In DNA form, the CDR3 reads TGTGCCAGCAGCGTCTTAGCGGGGGGCACCTACGAGCAGTACTTC. Translating it yields CASSVLAGGTYEQYF.